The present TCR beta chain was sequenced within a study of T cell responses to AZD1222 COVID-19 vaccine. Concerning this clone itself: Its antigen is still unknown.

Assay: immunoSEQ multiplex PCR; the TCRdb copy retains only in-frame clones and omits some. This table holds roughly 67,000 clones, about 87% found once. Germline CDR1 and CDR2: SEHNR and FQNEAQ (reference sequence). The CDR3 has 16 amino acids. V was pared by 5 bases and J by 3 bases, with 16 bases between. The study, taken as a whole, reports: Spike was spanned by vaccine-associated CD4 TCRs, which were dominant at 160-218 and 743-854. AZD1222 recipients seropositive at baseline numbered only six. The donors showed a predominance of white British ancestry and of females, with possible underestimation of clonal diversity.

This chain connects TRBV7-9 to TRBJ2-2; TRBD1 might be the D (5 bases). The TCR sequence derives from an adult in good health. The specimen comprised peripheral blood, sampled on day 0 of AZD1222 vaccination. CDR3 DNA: TGTGCCAGCAGCACGATCCCAGGGTTTGACACCGGGGAGCTGTTTTTT. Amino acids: CASSTIPGFDTGELFF.